The 24 T cell receptor beta chains below come from one sample, sequenced in a study of graft-versus-host responses after intestinal transplantation. Their antigens are not known. Sequencing was performed with immunoSEQ multiplex PCR; in TCRdb, only in-frame clones are kept and a portion is missing. The sample has roughly 99,000 clones, 80% to 95% seen once. The input for sequencing was unstimulated CD8+ T cells sorted from spleen or lymph node cells, taken before transplant. The receptors here all came from a human donor who was the organ donor for an intestinal transplant.

The CDR3 loop is CASSPGLDVYEQFF. The CDR3 DNA reads TGTGCCAGCAGCCCAGGACTAGATGTCTATGAGCAGTTCTTC. This chain joins TRBV5-4 and TRBJ2-1; TRBD2 aligns across 7 bases. CDR1 is SGHNT, CDR2 YYREEE, per germline (reference sequence). The junction had 9 bases not matched to a gene; V was cut back by 4 bases and J by 8 bases. This CDR3 is 14 amino acids long.

The chain couples TRBV9 to TRBJ2-1; D may be TRBD2 (7 bases). Trimming took off 3 bases at V and 4 bases at J, with 17 bases between the two ends. Looked up from germline, CDR1 is SGDLS and CDR2 is YYNGEE. The CDR3 spans 16 residues. The CDR3 region is CASSGGLAEIYNEQFF. DNA of the CDR3: TGTGCCAGCAGCGGGGGGCTAGCGGAGATATACAATGAGCAGTTCTTC. The entire variable domain, with the rest obtained from reference TRBV9 and TRBJ2-1, is as follows: DSGVTQTPKHLITATGQRVTLRCSPRSGDLSVYWYQQSLDQGLQFLIQYYNGEERAKGNILERFSAQQFPDLHSELNLSSLELGDSALYFCASSGGLAEIYNEQFFGPGTRLTVL.

The J gene is TRBJ2-1, the V gene TRBV27; TRBD2 agrees at 9 bases. The germline V gene encodes CDR1 MNHEY and CDR2 SMNVEV (reference sequence). V was pared by 6 bases and J by 2 bases, with 8 bases of the junction left unmatched. The CDR3 has 16 amino acids. The CDR3 DNA follows: TGTGCCAGCAGCCCTACGGCGGGGGGGCCCTACAATGAGCAGTTCTTC. Protein product: CASSPTAGGPYNEQFF.

This sequence joins TRBV19 and TRBJ1-5, with TRBD1 identical over 7 bases. Per germline, CDR1 LNHDA and CDR2 SQIVND (reference sequence). The CDR3 loop spans 16 amino acids. Trimming took 7 bases from V and 4 from J; bases not matched to a gene: 13. For the CDR3, the DNA is TGTGCCAGTACCCCAGGGGGAGGATTCCCGAATCAGCCCCAGCATTTT. Its translation: CASTPGGGFPNQPQHF.

The table lists this clone with a few counts. This sequence joins TRBV5-6 and TRBJ1-4, with a possible D match to TRBD1 (5 bases). The germline gives CDR1 SGHDT, CDR2 YYEEEE. V was trimmed by 5 bases and J by 7 bases, leaving 18 bases between them. The CDR3 covers 15 residues. The DNA of the CDR3 is TGTGCCAGCAGTTTGCCGGGGACTTCGGCTGAAAAACTGTTTTTT. This codes for CASSLPGTSAEKLFF. The variable domain in full, completed from reference TRBV5-6 and TRBJ1-4, reads DAGVTQSPTHLIKTRGQQVTLRCSPKSGHDTVSWYQQALGQGPQFIFQYYEEEERQRGNFPDRFSGHQFPNYSSELNVNALLLGDSALYLCASSLPGTSAEKLFFGSGTQLSVL.

This clone has only one observation. The gene calls are TRBV10-3 and TRBJ1-1; the D gene is possibly TRBD1 (6 bases). The CDR3 is made up of 19 amino acids. Germline assignment: CDR1 ENHRY and CDR2 SYGVKD. Trimming shortened V by 6 bases and J by 0 bases, and 26 bases separated the two germline ends. CDR3 sequence: CAIRPYPSGTNLMNTEAFF. DNA for the CDR3: TGTGCCATCAGGCCATACCCTAGTGGGACAAATCTCATGAACACTGAAGCTTTCTTT.

This clone was seen a few times. The chain recombines TRBV6-1 with TRBJ2-7; 7 bases are shared with TRBD1. The V gene's germline CDR1 is MNHNS and CDR2 SASEGT. CDR3 length: 11 residues. In nucleotides, the CDR3 is TGTGCTACAGGGGTCTCCTACGAGCAGTACTTC. Protein sequence: CATGVSYEQYF.

J is TRBJ1-2 and V is TRBV5-4; TRBD1 agrees at 10 bases. Germline V gene sequence: CDR1 SGHNT, CDR2 YYREEE (reference sequence). The V segment lost 3 bases and the J segment 2 bases; nucleotides outside the gene matches: 4. This CDR3 spans 15 amino acids. The CDR3 DNA reads TGTGCCAGCAGCTGGGCGGACAGGGGGAACTATGGCTACACCTTC. Protein: CASSWADRGNYGYTF.

The genes are TRBV9 and TRBJ2-7, with TRBD2 matching over 13 bases. V was pared by 4 bases and J by 6 bases, with 4 bases of the junction left unmatched. CDR1 and CDR2 from the germline V gene are SGDLS and YYNGEE. The CDR3 is 14 residues long. The CDR3 DNA reads as TGTGCCAGCAGCCCTCGACTAGCGGGAGGCGAGCAGTACTTC. This codes for CASSPRLAGGEQYF.

The chain uses TRBV5-1 and TRBJ2-7, with 7 nucleotides matching TRBD2. The germline gives CDR1 SGHRS, CDR2 YFSETQ. V trimming: 0 bases; J trimming: 7 bases; junction bases outside the gene matches: 10. CDR3 length: 15 residues. CDR3 residues: CASSLVGQGGSEQYF. In DNA, the CDR3 is TGCGCCAGCAGCTTGGTAGGGCAGGGAGGGTCTGAGCAGTACTTC.

The V call is TRBV5-4, the J call TRBJ2-3; TRBD2 aligns across 9 bases. CDR3 length: 17 residues. J lost 5 bases, V lost 2 bases, and 12 bases had no gene match. The V gene's germline CDR1 is SGHNT and CDR2 YYREEE (reference sequence). Here the CDR3 reads CASSLKIAGELLDTQYF. Here the CDR3 DNA reads TGTGCCAGCAGCTTAAAAATAGCGGGGGAACTGTTAGATACGCAGTATTTT.

This clone was recorded only once. This rearrangement joins TRBV7-9 to TRBJ2-5; 10 bases map to TRBD2. J was trimmed by 2 bases and V by 4 bases; bases with no gene match: 7. Germline lookup yields CDR1 SEHNR and CDR2 FQNEAQ (reference sequence). This CDR3 spans 16 amino acids. CDR3 residues: CASSSRLAGLQETQYF. The CDR3, as DNA: TGTGCCAGCAGCTCGCGACTAGCGGGCCTTCAAGAGACCCAGTACTTC.

V and J are TRBV7-4 and TRBJ1-1; tentative D call: TRBD1 (6 bases). The CDR3 length is 15 residues. Looked up from germline, CDR1 is SGHVT and CDR2 is SQSDAQ. The V and J ends lost 0 bases and 3 bases respectively, with 11 bases between them. CDR3 residues: CASSLAGRGDTEAFF. The DNA for the CDR3 is TGTGCCAGCAGCTTAGCGGGCAGGGGAGACACTGAAGCTTTCTTT.

The chain couples TRBV11-2 to TRBJ2-7, with TRBD1 identical over 11 bases. Trimming at V came to 5 bases and at J to 2 bases, leaving 2 bases not matched to a gene. The CDR3 loop spans 14 amino acids. Germline CDR1 reads SGHAT; CDR2 reads FQNNGV. The CDR3 DNA follows: TGTGCCAGCAGCCCGGGACAGGGGGCCTACGAGCAGTACTTC. Encoded protein: CASSPGQGAYEQYF.

V is TRBV4-1 and J is TRBJ2-7; D possibly corresponds to TRBD2 (5 bases). CDR1 is MGHRA and CDR2 is YSYEKL in the germline V gene. The CDR3 has 14 residues. V gave up 1 base and J gave up 2 bases, with 9 bases separating them. The CDR3 spells CASSQASTTYEQYF. CDR3 coding DNA: TGCGCCAGCAGCCAAGCTAGCACGACCTACGAGCAGTACTTC.

The V call is TRBV29-1, the J call TRBJ2-5, with 8 nucleotides matching TRBD2. Germline V gene data show CDR1 as SQVTM and CDR2 as ANQGSEA. The CDR3 runs 13 residues. V lost 2 bases and J lost 5; bases outside the gene matches: 4. Here the CDR3 reads CSVESGGTETQYF. The CDR3 region has the DNA TGCAGCGTTGAAAGCGGGGGAACGGAGACCCAGTACTTC.

CDR3 sequence reads: CSVDGGRLYNEQFF. CDR3 in DNA: TGCAGCGTTGATGGCGGGAGATTGTACAATGAGCAGTTCTTC. This rearrangement joins TRBV29-1 to TRBJ2-1; TRBD2 matches 7 bases. Germline values: CDR1 SQVTM, CDR2 ANQGSEA. The CDR3 covers 14 residues. With V trimmed by 3 bases and J by 4 bases, 6 bases remained unmatched.

The chain has TRBV6-5 and TRBJ2-1; 7 nucleotides align to TRBD1. V shed 0 bases, J shed 9 bases, and the junction held 5 bases outside the gene matches. The CDR3 runs 14 residues. Germline CDR1 reads MNHEY; CDR2 reads SVGAGI. CDR3 region: CASSYSDRAGEQFF. The CDR3 nucleotides are TGTGCCAGCAGTTACTCTGACAGGGCAGGTGAGCAGTTCTTC.

The chain uses TRBV5-1 and TRBJ2-1; 8 nucleotides align to TRBD2. Germline V gene lookup returns CDR1 SGHRS and CDR2 YFSETQ. V gave up 7 bases and J gave up 0 bases; unmatched junction bases: 6. The CDR3 spans 15 residues. The CDR3, as DNA: TGCGCCAGCGACGGGGGGGAAGGCTCCTACAATGAGCAGTTCTTC. It codes for CASDGGEGSYNEQFF. The full variable domain, its missing parts supplied by reference TRBV5-1 and TRBJ2-1, is KAGVTQTPRYLIKTRGQQVTLSCSPISGHRSVSWYQQTPGQGLQFLFEYFSETQRNKGNFPGRFSGRQFSNSRSEMNVSTLELGDSALYLCASDGGEGSYNEQFFGPGTRLTVL.

V usage is TRBV25-1 and J usage is TRBJ2-7; D gene ambiguous. Germline V gene sequence: CDR1 MGHDK, CDR2 SYGVNS. The CDR3 has 12 residues. Deletions cut 3 bases from V and 3 bases from J, with 6 bases between. The CDR3 loop reads CASSDNSYEQYF. DNA for the CDR3: TGTGCCAGCAGTGATAACAGCTACGAGCAGTACTTC.

In its sample, this clone was seen once. The chain recombines TRBV5-1 with TRBJ2-7; tentative D call: TRBD2 (6 bases). V was cut by 3 bases and J by 5 bases, with 18 bases left in between. Per germline, CDR1 SGHRS and CDR2 YFSETQ. The CDR3 runs 15 residues. The CDR3 DNA reads TGCGCCAGCAGCTCCGCCCCGGGGGAGAGTAACGAGCAGTACTTC. Its protein is CASSSAPGESNEQYF.

The chain carries TRBV5-1 and TRBJ2-1; TRBD2 aligns across 8 bases. Germline CDR1 reads SGHRS; CDR2 reads YFSETQ. Unmatched junction bases numbered 13, after V lost 0 bases and J lost 8 bases. This CDR3 contains 17 residues. The DNA for the CDR3 is TGCGCCAGCAGCTTGGATGGTTGGACTAGCTCTCTCGATGAGCAGTTCTTC. Translating gives CASSLDGWTSSLDEQFF.

Notes on this clone: One end of the junction fails to match germline, which may point to a read error. This chain uses TRBV27 with TRBJ1-5; the D is unclear. Germline V gives CDR1 MNHEY, CDR2 SMNVEV (reference sequence). This CDR3 comprises 13 residues. DNA for the CDR3: TGTGCCAGCAGTTTATTGGGCCAAACGACCCTAAATTTT. This codes for CASSLLGQTTLNF.

This clone was picked up one time. The chain uses TRBV11-2 and TRBJ2-7, with D possibly TRBD1 on 6 matching bases. The germline V gene has CDR1 SGHAT and CDR2 FQNNGV. Trimming removed 1 base from V and 1 base from J, with 14 bases in between. The CDR3 spans 16 residues. This CDR3 reads CASSLVLQGSSYEQYF. The CDR3 bases are TGTGCCAGCAGCTTAGTACTACAGGGTTCGTCCTACGAGCAGTACTTC.